The 18 T cell receptor beta chains given below trace back to one sample, sequenced in a study of control samples from healthy donors and cancer patients (dated by TCRdb to between 2020 and 2021). Receptor libraries were prepared by the immunoSEQ multiplex PCR assay. TCRdb holds this immuneACCESS table with in-frame rearrangements only. Some clones are missing; in checked studies, unresolved V genes explain under half, and the rest has no known cause. The sample table holds about 95,000 clones, of which less than 90% were seen once. The ten largest account for roughly 14% of the sample. The sequenced material came from blood. Receptors were obtained from an older woman in good health.

CDR3 nucleotides: TGTGCCAGTAGAGGGGCTGAACGTACCCAGCATTTT. Translation gives CASRGAERTQHF. The chain has TRBV19 and TRBJ1-5; tentative D call: TRBD1 (5 bases). The germline CDR1 and CDR2 sequences are LNHDA and SQIVND (reference sequence). CDR3 length: 12 amino acids. V was shortened by 6 bases and J by 11 bases, with 14 bases between the two germline ends.

The V and J genes are TRBV23-1 and TRBJ2-2; D unresolved. Being an ORF, TRBV23-1 has a function that is uncertain. Between the trimmed V and J ends, which lost 4 bases and 6 bases, there was a span of 18 bases. CDR3 length: 16 amino acids. The CDR3 coding sequence is TGCGCCAGCAGTCTGAGGCGAATGAATGGGGCCGGGGAGCTGTTTTTT. Translated: CASSLRRMNGAGELFF.

The chain couples TRBV7-3 to TRBJ2-3; D unresolved. Trimming shortened V by 5 bases and J by 1 base, and 13 bases separated the two germline ends. The CDR3 totals 15 residues. Germline CDR1 and CDR2: SGHTA and FQGTGA. The DNA of the CDR3 is TGTGCCAGCAGCCGATCCACCACGGGCACAGATACGCAGTATTTT. It specifies CASSRSTTGTDTQYF.

The chain combines TRBV11-2 with TRBJ2-1; 13 bases line up with TRBD2. V lost 5 bases, J lost 7 bases, and 5 bases stayed unmatched. The CDR3 has 15 residues. Germline CDR1 reads SGHAT; CDR2 reads FQNNGV. CDR3 coding DNA: TGTGCCAGCAGCCGAACTAGCGGGAGGGCGAATGAGCAGTTCTTC. Its protein product is CASSRTSGRANEQFF.

This chain uses TRBV18 with TRBJ2-1; D is uncertain. The CDR3 has 13 amino acids. Germline loops: CDR1 KGHSH, CDR2 LQKENI. The V end lost 5 bases, the J end lost 4 bases, and 9 bases lay between the germline ends. The chain's CDR3 is CASSTEFYNEQFF. Here the CDR3 DNA reads TGTGCCAGCTCAACGGAGTTTTACAATGAGCAGTTCTTC.

The V and J genes are TRBV27 and TRBJ1-3; no reliable D call. Trimming left V 6 bases short and J 2 bases short, with 5 bases between. The CDR3 length is 12 residues. CDR1 MNHEY and CDR2 SMNVEV come from the germline V gene (reference sequence). CDR3 in DNA: TGTGCCAGCAGGGCTCCTGGAAACACCATATATTTT. Translating gives CASRAPGNTIYF.

The chain employs TRBV19 and TRBJ1-2; TRBD1 is a possible D gene (6 bases). CDR1 is LNHDA, CDR2 SQIVND, per germline (reference sequence). The CDR3 totals 13 residues. With 3 bases removed from V and 8 bases from J, the gap between germline ends came to 13 bases. The CDR3 protein is CASSIRQGHGYTF. Here the CDR3 DNA reads TGTGCCAGTAGTATTCGCCAGGGGCACGGCTACACCTTC.

The chain joins TRBV11-2 to TRBJ2-1, with a possible D match to TRBD2 (5 bases). V lost 7 bases and J 6 bases, leaving 16 bases between the germline ends. The CDR3 is 14 residues long. Germline assignment: CDR1 SGHAT and CDR2 FQNNGV. The CDR3 coding sequence is TGTGCCAGCACCCCTAGCCCGAGTGTCAATGAGCAGTTCTTC. The encoded protein is CASTPSPSVNEQFF.

This chain joins TRBV29-1 and TRBJ2-5; D gene unclear. CDR3 size: 13 residues. The V end lost 8 bases, the J end lost 2 bases, and 15 bases lay between the germline ends. Germline V gene lookup returns CDR1 SQVTM and CDR2 ANQGSEA. CDR3 in DNA: TGCAGCACTGACTTCGGATTACAAGAGACCCAGTACTTC. Translating it yields CSTDFGLQETQYF.

The V and J genes are TRBV11-2 and TRBJ2-7, with 10 bases aligning to TRBD2. With 5 bases clipped from V and 3 bases from J, the junction kept 16 bases outside the gene matches. CDR1 is SGHAT and CDR2 is FQNNGV in the germline V gene. The CDR3 totals 18 residues. CDR3 nucleotide sequence: TGTGCCAGCAGCCCCTTGGGGAGGCTAGCGGGGGCAGGCTACGAGCAGTACTTC. Translation gives CASSPLGRLAGAGYEQYF.

The chain has TRBV7-2 and TRBJ1-1; D unresolved. Germline-derived CDR1 and CDR2 are SGHTA and FQGNSA. The CDR3 totals 13 residues. Trimming pared 2 bases from V and 4 bases from J, leaving 8 bases between. The CDR3 DNA reads TGTGCCAGCAGCTTATGGAGGAGCACTGAAGCTTTCTTT. Amino acids: CASSLWRSTEAFF.

This clone was seen a few times. The J gene is TRBJ2-3, the V gene TRBV27, with TRBD2 identical over 8 bases. Looked up from germline, CDR1 is MNHEY and CDR2 is SMNVEV (reference sequence). This CDR3 comprises 15 residues. V gave up 2 bases and J gave up 1 base; unmatched junction bases: 2. The CDR3 region has the DNA TGTGCCAGCAGTTTAAGCGGGAGAGGCACAGATACGCAGTATTTT. This codes for CASSLSGRGTDTQYF.

This clone has more than one count but fewer than ten. This chain connects TRBV7-3 to TRBJ1-2; 9 bases map to TRBD1. This CDR3 region has 14 residues. Germline V CDR1 and CDR2: SGHTA, FQGTGA. Unmatched junction bases numbered 5, after V lost 5 bases and J lost 4 bases. CDR3 nucleotides: TGTGCCAGCAGCGCACAGGGGGCGACCTATGGCTACACCTTC. As protein: CASSAQGATYGYTF. Filled out from reference TRBV7-3 and TRBJ1-2, the complete variable domain reads GAGVSQTPSNKVTEKGKYVELRCDPISGHTALYWYRQSLGQGPEFLIYFQGTGAADDSGLPNDRFFAVRPEGSVSTLKIQRTERGDSAVYLCASSAQGATYGYTFGSGTRLTVV.

The gene calls are TRBV3-1 (or the pseudogene TRBV3-2) and TRBJ2-5; D uncertain. Trimming left V 2 bases short and J 2 bases short, with 3 bases between. Germline V gene data show CDR1 as LGHDT and CDR2 as YNNKEL (reference sequence). This CDR3 is 12 amino acids long. The CDR3 is CASSQIQETQYF. CDR3 coding DNA: TGTGCCAGCAGCCAAATACAAGAGACCCAGTACTTC.

This clone showed up just a few times. This sequence joins TRBV19 and TRBJ1-2, with unresolved D. V shed 3 bases and J shed 4 bases, with 9 bases lying between them. This CDR3 spans 13 amino acids. Germline loops: CDR1 LNHDA, CDR2 SQIVND (reference sequence). The CDR3 is CASSIRTAYGYTF. CDR3 in DNA: TGTGCCAGTAGTATTAGGACCGCCTATGGCTACACCTTC.

The gene calls are TRBV28 and TRBJ2-7, with unresolved D. The CDR3 spans 12 residues. V shed 2 bases and J shed 3 bases, with 5 bases lying between them. Germline V gene lookup returns CDR1 MDHEN and CDR2 SYDVKM. CDR3 in DNA: TGTGCCAGCAGTTTAAGGTTCTACGAGCAGTACTTC. It translates to CASSLRFYEQYF.

The CDR3 DNA reads TGTGCCAGCAGCTACACAGGGGAAGGGGGCTACACCTTC. Its translation is CASSYTGEGGYTF. The gene calls are TRBV3-1 (or the pseudogene TRBV3-2) and TRBJ1-2, with TRBD1 matching over 7 bases. The V gene's germline CDR1 is LGHDT and CDR2 YNNKEL (reference sequence). The junction had 8 bases not matched to a gene; V was cut back by 5 bases and J by 8 bases. This CDR3 is 13 amino acids long.

The V gene is TRBV30, the J gene TRBJ1-4, with 7 bases that match TRBD1. CDR3 length: 14 residues. J lost 6 bases, V lost 6 bases, and 10 bases had no gene match. From germline, CDR1 is GTSNPN and CDR2 SVGIG (reference sequence). The CDR3, as DNA: TGTGCCTGTAGACAGGGAAACGGGGATGAAAAACTGTTTTTT. This sequence encodes CACRQGNGDEKLFF.